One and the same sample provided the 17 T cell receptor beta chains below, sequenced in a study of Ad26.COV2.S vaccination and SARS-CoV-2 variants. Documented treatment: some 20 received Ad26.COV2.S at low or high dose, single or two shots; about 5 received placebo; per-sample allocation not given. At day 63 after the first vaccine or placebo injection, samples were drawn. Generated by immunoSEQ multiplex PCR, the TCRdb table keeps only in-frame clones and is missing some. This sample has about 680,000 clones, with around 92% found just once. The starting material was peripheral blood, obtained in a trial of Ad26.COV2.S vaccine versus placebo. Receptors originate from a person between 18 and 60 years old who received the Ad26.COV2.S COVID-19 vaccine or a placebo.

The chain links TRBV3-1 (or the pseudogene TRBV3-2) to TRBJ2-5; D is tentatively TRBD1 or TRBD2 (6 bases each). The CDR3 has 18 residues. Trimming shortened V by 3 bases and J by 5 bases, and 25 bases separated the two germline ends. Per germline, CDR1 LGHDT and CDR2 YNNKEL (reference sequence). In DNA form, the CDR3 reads TGTGCCAGCAGCCAGTCCCTAGGGGGGCAGTTCAGATCGGAGACCCAGTACTTC. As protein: CASSQSLGGQFRSETQYF.

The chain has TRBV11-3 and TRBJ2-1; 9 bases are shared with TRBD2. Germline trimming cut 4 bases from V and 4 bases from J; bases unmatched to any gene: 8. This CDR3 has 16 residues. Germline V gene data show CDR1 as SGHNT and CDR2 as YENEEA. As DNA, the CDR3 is TGTGCCAGCAGCTCCCGACTAGCGGCCCCTTACAATGAGCAGTTCTTC. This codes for CASSSRLAAPYNEQFF.

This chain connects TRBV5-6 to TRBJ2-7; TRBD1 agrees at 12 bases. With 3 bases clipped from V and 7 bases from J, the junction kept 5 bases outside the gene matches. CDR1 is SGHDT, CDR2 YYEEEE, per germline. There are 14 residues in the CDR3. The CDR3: CASSSGQGAKEQYF. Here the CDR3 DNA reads TGTGCCAGCAGCTCGGGACAGGGGGCGAAAGAGCAGTACTTC.

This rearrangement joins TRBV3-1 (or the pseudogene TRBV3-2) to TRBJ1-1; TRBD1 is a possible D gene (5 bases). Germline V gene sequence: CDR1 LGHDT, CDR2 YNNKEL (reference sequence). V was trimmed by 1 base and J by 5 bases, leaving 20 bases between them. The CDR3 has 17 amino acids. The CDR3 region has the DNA TGTGCCAGCAGCCAAGTGGGTTCCGGGCCCTGGGGGACTGAAGCTTTCTTT. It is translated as CASSQVGSGPWGTEAFF.

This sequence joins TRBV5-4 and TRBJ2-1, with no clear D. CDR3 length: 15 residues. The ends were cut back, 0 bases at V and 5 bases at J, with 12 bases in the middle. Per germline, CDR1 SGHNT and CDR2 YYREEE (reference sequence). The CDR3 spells CASSLEGGPHNEQFF. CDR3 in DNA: TGTGCCAGCAGCTTGGAGGGCGGACCCCACAATGAGCAGTTCTTC.

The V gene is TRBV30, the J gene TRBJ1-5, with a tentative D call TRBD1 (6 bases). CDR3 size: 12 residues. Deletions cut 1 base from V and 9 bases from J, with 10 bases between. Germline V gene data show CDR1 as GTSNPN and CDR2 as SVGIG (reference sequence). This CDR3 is CAWSDRVGPQHF. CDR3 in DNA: TGTGCCTGGAGTGACAGGGTTGGGCCCCAGCATTTT.

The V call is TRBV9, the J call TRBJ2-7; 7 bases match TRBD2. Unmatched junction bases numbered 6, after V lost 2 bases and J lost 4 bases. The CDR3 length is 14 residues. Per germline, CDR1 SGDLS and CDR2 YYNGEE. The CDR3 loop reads CASSVRAGGYEQYF. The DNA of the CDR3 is TGTGCCAGCAGCGTCCGGGCCGGGGGGTACGAGCAGTACTTC.

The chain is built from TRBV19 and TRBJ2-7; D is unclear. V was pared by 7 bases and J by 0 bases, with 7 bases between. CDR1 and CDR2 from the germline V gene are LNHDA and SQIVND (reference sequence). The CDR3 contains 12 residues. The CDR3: CASTSDSYEQYF. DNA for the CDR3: TGTGCCAGTACCTCAGACTCCTACGAGCAGTACTTC.

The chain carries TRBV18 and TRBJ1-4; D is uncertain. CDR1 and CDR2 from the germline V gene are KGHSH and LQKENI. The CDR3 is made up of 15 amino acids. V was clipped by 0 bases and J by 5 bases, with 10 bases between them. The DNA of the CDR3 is TGTGCCAGCTCACCACCGGTCCGAAGAAATGAAAAACTGTTTTTT. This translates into CASSPPVRRNEKLFF.

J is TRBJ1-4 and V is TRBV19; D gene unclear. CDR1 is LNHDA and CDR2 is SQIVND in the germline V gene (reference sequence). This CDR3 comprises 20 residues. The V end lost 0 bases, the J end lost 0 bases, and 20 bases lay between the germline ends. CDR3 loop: CASSIEPVQSASSTNEKLFF. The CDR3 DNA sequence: TGTGCCAGTAGTATAGAGCCAGTTCAATCAGCCTCTTCAACTAATGAAAAACTGTTTTTT.

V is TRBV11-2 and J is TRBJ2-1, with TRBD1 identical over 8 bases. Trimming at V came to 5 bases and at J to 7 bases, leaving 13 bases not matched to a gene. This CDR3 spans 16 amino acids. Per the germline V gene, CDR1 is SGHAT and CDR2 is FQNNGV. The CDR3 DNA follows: TGTGCCAGCAGCCCACACCACCAGGGGGCGAGGAATGAGCAGTTCTTC. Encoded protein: CASSPHHQGARNEQFF.

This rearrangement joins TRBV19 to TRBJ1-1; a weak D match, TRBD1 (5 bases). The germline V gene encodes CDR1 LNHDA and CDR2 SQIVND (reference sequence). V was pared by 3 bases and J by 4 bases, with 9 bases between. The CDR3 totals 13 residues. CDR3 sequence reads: CASSMGGTTEAFF. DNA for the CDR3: TGTGCCAGTAGTATGGGGGGGACCACTGAAGCTTTCTTT.

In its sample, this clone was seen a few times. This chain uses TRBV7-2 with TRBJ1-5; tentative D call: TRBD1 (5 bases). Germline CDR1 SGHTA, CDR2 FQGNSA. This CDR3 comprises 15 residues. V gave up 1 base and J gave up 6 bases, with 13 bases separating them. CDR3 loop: CASSLVGGVSQPQHF. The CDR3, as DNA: TGTGCCAGCAGCTTAGTGGGGGGGGTGAGTCAGCCCCAGCATTTT.

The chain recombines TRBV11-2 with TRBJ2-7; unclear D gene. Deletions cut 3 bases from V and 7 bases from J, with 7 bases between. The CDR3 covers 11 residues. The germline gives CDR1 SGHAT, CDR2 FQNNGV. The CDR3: CASSFSREQYF. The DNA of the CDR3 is TGTGCCAGCAGCTTTTCGCGGGAGCAGTACTTC.

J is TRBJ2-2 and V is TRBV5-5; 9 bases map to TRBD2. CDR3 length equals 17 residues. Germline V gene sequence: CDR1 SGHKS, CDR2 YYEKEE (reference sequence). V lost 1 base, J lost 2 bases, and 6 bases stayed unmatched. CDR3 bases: TGTGCCAGCAGCTTGAGATGGCGGGAGGGCAACACCGGGGAGCTGTTTTTT. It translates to CASSLRWREGNTGELFF.

The CDR3 bases are TGTGCCAGCAGTTACTCCGGGTTGCAGCCCCAGCATTTT. It codes for CASSYSGLQPQHF. The genes are TRBV6-5 and TRBJ1-5, with unresolved D. Germline CDR1 MNHEY, CDR2 SVGAGI. Trimming shortened V by 0 bases and J by 7 bases, and 7 bases separated the two germline ends. The CDR3 extends over 13 amino acids.

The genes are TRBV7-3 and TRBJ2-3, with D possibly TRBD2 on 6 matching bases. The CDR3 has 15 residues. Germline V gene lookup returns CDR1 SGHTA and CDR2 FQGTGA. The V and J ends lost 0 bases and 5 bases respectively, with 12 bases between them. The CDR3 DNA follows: TGTGCCAGCAGCTTAACGCCGGGGGTGCGAGATACGCAGTATTTT. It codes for CASSLTPGVRDTQYF.